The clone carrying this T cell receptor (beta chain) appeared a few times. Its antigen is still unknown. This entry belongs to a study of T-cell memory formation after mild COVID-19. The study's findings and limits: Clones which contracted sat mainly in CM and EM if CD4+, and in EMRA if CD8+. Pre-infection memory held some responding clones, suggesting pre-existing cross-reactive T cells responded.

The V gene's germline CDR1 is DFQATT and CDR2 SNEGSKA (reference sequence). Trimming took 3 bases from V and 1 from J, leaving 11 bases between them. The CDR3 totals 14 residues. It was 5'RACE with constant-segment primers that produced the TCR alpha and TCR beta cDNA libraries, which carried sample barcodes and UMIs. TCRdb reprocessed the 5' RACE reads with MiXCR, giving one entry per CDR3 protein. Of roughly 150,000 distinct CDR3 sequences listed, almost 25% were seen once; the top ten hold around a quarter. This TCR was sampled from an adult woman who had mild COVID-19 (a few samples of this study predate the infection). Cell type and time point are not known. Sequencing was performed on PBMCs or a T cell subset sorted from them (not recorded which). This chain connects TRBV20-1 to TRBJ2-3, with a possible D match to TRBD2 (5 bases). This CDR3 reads CSASPSSGTDTQYF. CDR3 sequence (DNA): TGCAGTGCTAGTCCTAGCTCGGGCACAGATACGCAGTATTTT.